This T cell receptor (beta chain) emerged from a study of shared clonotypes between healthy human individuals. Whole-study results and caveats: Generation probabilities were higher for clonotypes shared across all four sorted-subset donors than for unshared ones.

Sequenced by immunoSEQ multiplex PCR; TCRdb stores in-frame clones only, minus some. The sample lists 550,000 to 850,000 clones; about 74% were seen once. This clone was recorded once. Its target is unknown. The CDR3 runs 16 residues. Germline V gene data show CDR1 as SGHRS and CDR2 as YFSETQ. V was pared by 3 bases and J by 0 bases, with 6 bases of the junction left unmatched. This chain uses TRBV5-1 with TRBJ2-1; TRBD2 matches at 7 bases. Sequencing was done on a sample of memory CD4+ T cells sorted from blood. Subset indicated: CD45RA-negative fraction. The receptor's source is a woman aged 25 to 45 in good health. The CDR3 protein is CASSSSGKSSYNEQFF. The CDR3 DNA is TGCGCCAGCAGCTCCAGCGGGAAGAGCTCCTACAATGAGCAGTTCTTC.